The present T cell receptor beta chain was sequenced within a study of technical replicates of blood from several donors. Clones were sequenced by immunoSEQ multiplex PCR, and TCRdb holds only the in-frame ones, with some missing. In the table there are tens of thousands of clones, around 94% of which are singletons. This CDR3 has 16 residues. Germline V gene lookup returns CDR1 SEHNR and CDR2 FQNEAQ (reference sequence). The V end was cut by 1 base, the J end by 0 bases, with 11 bases between. V usage is TRBV7-9 and J usage is TRBJ2-3; possibly TRBD1 for D (6 bases). Sequenced material: T cells isolated from PBMCs. This sequence was found in a human donor in good health. CDR3 sequence: CASSLVTGTSTDTQYF. DNA of the CDR3: TGTGCCAGCAGCTTAGTAACCGGGACAAGCACAGATACGCAGTATTTT.